Below are 5 T cell receptor beta chains sequenced from a single sample in a study of T-cell reconstitution after alpha-beta-depleted transplantation in children. Construction of the TCRbeta library involved unique molecular identifiers. In TCRdb, the PCR reads were re-called with MiXCR into one record per CDR3 protein. The top ten hold approximately 13% of the sample, which has some 190,000 distinct CDR3 sequences, more than 9.5% seen once. This material consisted of PBMCs, taken before TCRalphabeta/CD19-depleted stem cell transplant. The receptors originated from a boy aged 2 to 10 with acute myeloid leukemia, due to receive a stem cell transplant.

This clonotype came up many times. The chain uses TRBV3-1 and TRBJ1-2; unclear D gene. Trimming stripped 8 bases from V and 4 bases from J, with 14 bases between. The CDR3 sequence is 13 residues long. Per germline, CDR1 LGHDT and CDR2 YNNKEL (reference sequence). This CDR3 reads CASSQGPSYGYTF. The CDR3 DNA reads TGTGCCAGCTCACAAGGACCGAGCTATGGCTACACCTTC.

At least ten counts were recorded for this clonotype. This rearrangement joins TRBV6-2 or TRBV6-3 to TRBJ1-6, with D possibly TRBD1 on 5 matching bases. Trimming removed 6 bases from V and 9 bases from J, with 18 bases in between. The CDR3 sequence is 15 residues long. Germline V gives CDR1 MNHEY, CDR2 SVGEGT. The CDR3 spells CASRGVTGGISPLHF. The DNA of the CDR3 is TGTGCCAGCAGGGGTGTGACGGGGGGGATTTCACCCCTCCACTTT.

This clonotype was counted many times. The V call is TRBV12-3 or TRBV12-4, the J call TRBJ1-5, with unresolved D. Deletions cut 6 bases from V and 6 bases from J, with 9 bases between. The CDR3 is made up of 12 amino acids. The CDR3 here is CASSPRVQPQHF. The CDR3 DNA sequence: TGTGCCAGCAGCCCAAGGGTTCAGCCCCAGCATTTT.

This clonotype was counted ten times or more. This sequence joins TRBV9 and TRBJ2-1; D is perhaps TRBD2 (7 bases). The CDR3 is 16 amino acids. Trimming shortened V by 3 bases and J by 7 bases, and 20 bases separated the two germline ends. Germline V gene sequence: CDR1 SGDLS, CDR2 YYNGEE. CDR3 sequence reads: CASSAGGYKLPNEQFF. CDR3 DNA: TGTGCCAGCAGCGCGGGGGGCTACAAGCTACCGAATGAGCAGTTCTTC.

The rearrangement links TRBV6-2 or TRBV6-3 to TRBJ2-7, with D perhaps TRBD1 or TRBD2 (5 bases each). Trimming shortened V by 5 bases and J by 2 bases, and 16 bases separated the two germline ends. The CDR3 contains 15 residues. CDR1 is MNHEY and CDR2 is SVGEGT in the germline V gene. The CDR3: CASSTTAGTTYEQYF. The DNA for the CDR3 is TGTGCCAGCAGTACCACAGCCGGGACCACCTACGAGCAGTACTTC.